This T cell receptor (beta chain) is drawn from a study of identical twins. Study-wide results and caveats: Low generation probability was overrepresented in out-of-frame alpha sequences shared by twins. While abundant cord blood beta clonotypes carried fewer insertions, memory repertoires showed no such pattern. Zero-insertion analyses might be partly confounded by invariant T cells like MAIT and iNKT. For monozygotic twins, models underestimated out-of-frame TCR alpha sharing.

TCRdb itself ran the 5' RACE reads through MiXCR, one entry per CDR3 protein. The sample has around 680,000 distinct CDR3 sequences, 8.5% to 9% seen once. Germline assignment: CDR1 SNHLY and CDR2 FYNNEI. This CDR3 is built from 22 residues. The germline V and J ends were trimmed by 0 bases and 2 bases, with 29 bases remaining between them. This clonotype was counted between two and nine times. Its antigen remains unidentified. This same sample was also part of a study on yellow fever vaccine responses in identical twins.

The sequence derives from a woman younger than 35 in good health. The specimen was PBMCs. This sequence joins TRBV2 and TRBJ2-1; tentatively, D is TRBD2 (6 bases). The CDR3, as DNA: TGTGCCAGCAGTGAAGCGCCAGGCGCGGGACCGGTTGAGGTAACCGCCTACAATGAGCAGTTCTTC. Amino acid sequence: CASSEAPGAGPVEVTAYNEQFF.